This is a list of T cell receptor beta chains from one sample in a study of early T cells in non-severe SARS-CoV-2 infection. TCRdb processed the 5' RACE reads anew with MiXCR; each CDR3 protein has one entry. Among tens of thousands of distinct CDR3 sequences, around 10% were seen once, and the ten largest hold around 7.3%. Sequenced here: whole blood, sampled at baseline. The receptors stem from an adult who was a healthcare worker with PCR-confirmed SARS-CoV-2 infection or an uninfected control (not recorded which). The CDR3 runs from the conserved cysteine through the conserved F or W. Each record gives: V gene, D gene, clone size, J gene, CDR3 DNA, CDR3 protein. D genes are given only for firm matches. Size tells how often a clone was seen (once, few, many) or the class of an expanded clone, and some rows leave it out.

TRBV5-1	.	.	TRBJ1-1	TGCGCCAGCAGCTTGACCCCGGGCACTGAAGCTTTCTTT	CASSLTPGTEAFF
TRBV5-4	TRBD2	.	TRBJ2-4	TGTGCCAGCAGCCCCTGGACTAGCGGGGAAAACATTCAGTACTTC	CASSPWTSGENIQYF
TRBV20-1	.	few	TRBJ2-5	TGCAGTGCTGCGGGACCCACCCAAGAGACCCAGTACTTC	CSAAGPTQETQYF
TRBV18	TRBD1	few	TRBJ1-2	TGTGCCAGCTCACCGAGTATGTTTGAGGACAGGGATCACTATGGCTACACCTTC	CASSPSMFEDRDHYGYTF
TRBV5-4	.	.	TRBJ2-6	TGTGCCAGCAGCTTGAACGGGAACTCTGGGGCCAACGTCCTGACTTTC	CASSLNGNSGANVLTF
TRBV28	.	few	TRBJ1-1	TGTGCCAGCAGTCCTTCGAACACTGAAGCTTTCTTT	CASSPSNTEAFF
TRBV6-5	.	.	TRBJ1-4	TGTGCCAGCAGTTATTCTGGGCAGGAAAAACTGTTTTTT	CASSYSGQEKLFF
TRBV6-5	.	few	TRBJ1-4	TGTGCCAGCAGTTATGGGCAGGGGAACGAAAAACTGTTTTTT	CASSYGQGNEKLFF
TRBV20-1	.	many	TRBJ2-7	TGCAGTGCTAGAGCAAAGGACAGCTACGAGCAGTACTTC	CSARAKDSYEQYF
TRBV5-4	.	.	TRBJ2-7	TGTGCCAGCAGCTTGGTAGGGGGCTACGAGCAGTACTTC	CASSLVGGYEQYF
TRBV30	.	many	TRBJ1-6	TGTGCCTGGAGGGTCGGAGGGGGGAACTCACCCCTCCACTTT	CAWRVGGGNSPLHF
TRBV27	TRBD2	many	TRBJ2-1	TGTGCCAGCAGTTCGTCTAGCGGGGGGTCGCCTCTCTCCTACAATGAGCAGTTCTTC	CASSSSSGGSPLSYNEQFF
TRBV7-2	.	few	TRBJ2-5	TGTGCCAGCAGCTTTAACGGGGCGCAAGAGACCCAGTACTTC	CASSFNGAQETQYF
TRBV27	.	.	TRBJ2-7	TGTGCCAGCAGCCCCCGGGGCACCTCTTACGAGCGGTACTTC	CASSPRGTSYERYF
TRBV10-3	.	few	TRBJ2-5	TGTGCCATCTCTACCGCGGCTCAAGAGACCCAGTACTTC	CAISTAAQETQYF
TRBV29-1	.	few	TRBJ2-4	TGCAGCGTTCGACTGCCCCTAGCCAAAAACATTCAGTACTTC	CSVRLPLAKNIQYF
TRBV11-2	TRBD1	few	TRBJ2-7	TGTGCCAGCACCCCTAACACAGGGGCCCCCTACGAGCAGTACTTC	CASTPNTGAPYEQYF
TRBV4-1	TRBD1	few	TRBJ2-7	TGCGCCAGCAGCCCGGGACAGGGGTCTTCCTACGAGCAGTACTTC	CASSPGQGSSYEQYF
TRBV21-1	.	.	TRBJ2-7	TGTGCCAGCAGTCCAAGGAAGGGGGACACCTACGAGCAGTACTTC	CASSPRKGDTYEQYF
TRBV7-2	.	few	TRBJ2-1	TGTGCCAGCAGCTACGACAGTAACAATGAGCAGTTCTTC	CASSYDSNNEQFF
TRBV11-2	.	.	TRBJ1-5	TGTGCCAGCAGCTTCGACCGCTATAGCAATCAGCCCCAGCATTTT	CASSFDRYSNQPQHF
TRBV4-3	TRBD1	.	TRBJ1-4	TGCGCCAGCAGCGAGCAGGGGGGAGCTAATGAAAAACTGTTTTTT	CASSEQGGANEKLFF
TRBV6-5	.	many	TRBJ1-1	TGTGCCAGCCGAGGTGAAGGGAATCTCGCTGAAGCTTTCTTT	CASRGEGNLAEAFF
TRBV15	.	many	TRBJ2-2	TGTGCCACCAGCAGAGATCTAGGTGGCACCGGGGAGCTGTTTTTT	CATSRDLGGTGELFF